The clone carrying this T cell receptor (beta chain) was observed once. Trimming cost V 0 bases and J 3 bases, with 7 bases left between them. The germline CDR1 and CDR2 sequences are SGHRS and YFSETQ. The CDR3 runs to 13 residues. These data belong to a study of blood T cell repertoires in COVID-19. Study as a whole: Nucleic acid was either cDNA or gDNA, and it came from T cells, B-cell-depleted T cells, or PBMCs.

Clones were sequenced by immunoSEQ multiplex PCR, and TCRdb holds only the in-frame ones, with some missing. The sample yields about 180,000 clones, approximately 86% seen once. The chain couples TRBV5-1 to TRBJ2-7, with D tentatively TRBD1 (6 bases). Sequenced material: peripheral blood. The origin of this receptor is a woman of 80 years or more with acute or convalescent COVID-19. This CDR3 is CASSLGQDYEQYF. CDR3 DNA: TGCGCCAGCAGCTTGGGACAGGACTACGAGCAGTACTTC. Drawing the rest from reference TRBV5-1 and TRBJ2-7, the complete variable domain is KAGVTQTPRYLIKTRGQQVTLSCSPISGHRSVSWYQQTPGQGLQFLFEYFSETQRNKGNFPGRFSGRQFSNSRSEMNVSTLELGDSALYLCASSLGQDYEQYFGPGTRLTVT.